These 9 T cell receptor beta chains were all obtained from the same sample, sequenced in a study of T cells in Graves' hyperthyroidism and ophthalmopathy. RNA transcripts provided the source from which TCR beta CDR3 regions were amplified. An initial round of RT-PCR targeting the TCR CDR3 relied on the HTBI primer set. One entry per CDR3 protein results from TCRdb running MiXCR on the multiplex PCR reads. The table lists 500,000 to 750,000 distinct CDR3 sequences, 40% to 55% of them singletons. What was sequenced was peripheral blood or thyroid tissue (not recorded which). The receptors shown here come from a woman between 18 and 29 years old with Graves' hyperthyroidism.

This sequence joins TRBV10-3 and TRBJ1-1, with 8 bases lining up with TRBD1. The CDR3 consists of 12 residues. The V gene's germline CDR1 is ENHRY and CDR2 SYGVKD. V was pared by 5 bases and J by 7 bases, with 3 bases of the junction left unmatched. CDR3 loop: CAISPGGNEAFF. The CDR3 coding sequence is TGTGCCATCAGTCCAGGGGGCAATGAAGCTTTCTTT.

This clonotype was counted many times. The rearrangement joins TRBV12-5 to TRBJ2-5; a weak D match, TRBD2 (5 bases). Between the trimmed V and J ends, which lost 1 base and 0 bases, there was a span of 6 bases. The CDR3 contains 14 residues. Per germline, CDR1 LGHNT and CDR2 FRNRAP. The CDR3 DNA reads TGTGCTAGTGGTTTGGGGGAGTACCAAGAGACCCAGTACTTC. Protein: CASGLGEYQETQYF.

The gene calls are TRBV6-1 and TRBJ1-6; D may be TRBD1 (6 bases). The germline CDR1 and CDR2 sequences are MNHNS and SASEGT. Trimming took off 6 bases at V and 10 bases at J, with 22 bases between the two ends. The CDR3 extends over 16 amino acids. This chain's CDR3 is CASRRPYQGKGSPLHF. The CDR3 DNA follows: TGTGCCAGCAGACGCCCCTACCAGGGGAAAGGATCACCCCTCCACTTT.

The rearrangement links TRBV12-3 or TRBV12-4 to TRBJ2-6, with D perhaps TRBD1 or TRBD2 (5 bases each). Trimming pared 5 bases from V and 0 bases from J, leaving 17 bases between. The CDR3 sequence is 18 residues long. CDR3 region: CASSPLGVFDSGANVLTF. CDR3 bases: TGTGCCAGCAGTCCCCTGGGGGTTTTCGACTCTGGGGCCAACGTCCTGACTTTC.

This clonotype was found many times. The rearrangement links TRBV5-1 to TRBJ2-7; TRBD2 matches at 11 bases. Germline CDR1 reads SGHRS; CDR2 reads YFSETQ. V gave up 3 bases and J gave up 2 bases; unmatched junction bases: 4. This CDR3 comprises 15 residues. The CDR3 DNA is TGCGCCAGCAGCTACTTAGCGGGAGGGCCCTACGAGCAGTACTTC. It encodes CASSYLAGGPYEQYF.

The chain links TRBV11-1 to TRBJ1-1; no definite D call. Germline CDR1 reads SGHAT; CDR2 reads FQDESV (reference sequence). The V end was cut by 5 bases, the J end by 1 base, with 14 bases between. The CDR3 contains 15 residues. In DNA, the CDR3 is TGTGCCAGCAGCGTTATCGGACCGTCGAACACTGAAGCTTTCTTT. Translated: CASSVIGPSNTEAFF.

The rearrangement links TRBV20-1 to TRBJ1-5; D is unresolved. The CDR3 runs 14 residues. Germline CDR1 and CDR2: DFQATT and SNEGSKA (reference sequence). V lost 0 bases and J lost 7, with 13 bases in between. The CDR3 sequence: CSARDGRPRQPQHF. The CDR3 coding sequence is TGCAGTGCTAGAGACGGAAGGCCACGACAGCCCCAGCATTTT.

CDR3 protein: CASSLGTSGRPDTQYF. CDR3 in DNA: TGTGCCAGCAGCTTAGGGACTAGCGGGAGACCAGATACGCAGTACTTC. J is TRBJ2-5 and V is TRBV7-4, with 13 bases matching TRBD2. The J segment lost 11 bases and the V segment lost 1 base, leaving 10 bases of the junction unmatched. Germline loops: CDR1 SGHVT, CDR2 SQSDAQ. The CDR3 runs 16 residues. Full variable domain (outside the CDR3, taken from reference TRBV7-4 and TRBJ2-5): GAGVSQSPRYKVAKRGRDVALRCDSISGHVTLYWYRQTLGQGSEVLTYSQSDAQRDKSGRPSGRFSAERPERSVSTLKIQRTEQGDSAVYLCASSLGTSGRPDTQYFGPGTRLLVL.

The rearrangement links TRBV20-1 to TRBJ2-7, with D possibly TRBD1 on 5 matching bases. The J call is doubtful: the DNA matches TRBJ2-1 better. In germline, CDR1 is DFQATT, CDR2 SNEGSKA (reference sequence). This CDR3 is 14 amino acids long. The DNA of the CDR3 is TGCAGTGCTAGCCCCACAGGATTCTACAATGAGCAGTTCTTC. Protein product: CSASPTGFYNEQFF.